This TCR beta chain originates from a study of cytomegalovirus exposure and HLA in healthy donors. Study-level findings and limits: TCR beta chains numbering under 200 were designated cytomegalovirus-associated. With later analysis, a missense DCLRE1C variant became linked to TCR beta V- and J-gene trimming.

With regard to this clone: Its specificity is not known.

Germline CDR1 reads SGHRS; CDR2 reads YFSETQ. The CDR3 is made up of 15 amino acids. The V gene end was trimmed by 6 bases and the J gene end by 8 bases; junction bases not matched to a gene: 8. A multiplex PCR was run with 60 Vbeta primers and 13 Jbeta primers. Authors' processing steps: Among the unique TCR beta chains that a later analysis counted, around 82 million in all, 10 million to 14 million were shared. Sequencing was performed with immunoSEQ multiplex PCR; in TCRdb, only in-frame clones are kept and a portion is missing. Clone size and V and J calls were adopted from that table, with D and trimming inferred from the DNA. This sample has over 200,000 clones, with 70% to 90% found just once.

The chain employs TRBV5-1 and TRBJ2-1; 13 nucleotides line up with TRBD2. The clonotype was recovered from a human donor in good health. Sequencing was carried out using PBMCs. CDR3 sequence reads: CASTPLAGGKDEQFF. CDR3 nucleotides: TGCGCCAGCACACCACTAGCGGGAGGGAAGGATGAGCAGTTCTTC.